The clone carrying this TCR beta chain was found once. The data originate from a study of blood T cell repertoires in COVID-19. Study overall: Spain, Italy and the United States supplied samples that represented acute and convalescent COVID-19. T cells, B-cell-depleted T cells, or PBMCs provided the cDNA or gDNA that served as material.

Original handling: Estimation of nucleated cell counts was performed using reference gene primer amplification. Clones were sequenced by immunoSEQ multiplex PCR, and TCRdb holds only the in-frame ones, with some missing. The V and J calls and the clone size are those of that table, but D and trimming were determined from the DNA. The table has 40,000 to 50,000 clones, 70% to 85% seen once; the top ten hold around 14%. Germline V gene lookup returns CDR1 MDHEN and CDR2 SYDVKM. The CDR3 consists of 15 residues. The V and J ends lost 6 bases and 0 bases respectively, with 12 bases between them. The rearrangement links TRBV28 to TRBJ2-1; tentative D call: TRBD2 (6 bases). The sequence was collected from a human donor in a cohort sampled during active COVID-19. Sequenced sample: peripheral blood. The CDR3 nucleotides read TGTGCCAGCAGCCTACCGGGAGCCTCCTACAATGAGCAGTTCTTC. Translating it yields CASSLPGASYNEQFF.